Listed here are 17 T cell receptor beta chains from one sample, sequenced in a study of shared clonotypes between healthy human individuals. Profiling relied on immunoSEQ multiplex PCR, and the TCRdb table lists in-frame clones only, not all of them. The sample lists over 850,000 clones; around three quarters were seen once. Sequenced: memory CD4+ T cells from PBMCs. Described subset: CD45RA-negative fraction. These TCRs come from a man aged 18 to 35 in good health. Some clones in this sample may be carry-over from other donors' samples.

The chain recombines TRBV5-1 with TRBJ1-3, with TRBD1 matching 10 bases. The germline V gene has CDR1 SGHRS and CDR2 YFSETQ. The V gene end was trimmed by 4 bases and the J gene end by 0 bases; junction bases not matched to a gene: 13. The CDR3 runs to 19 residues. The CDR3 nucleotides are TGCGCCAGCAGCCGTTGGGCATCCGGGACAGGGGCCTCTGGAAACACCATATATTTT. Translating gives CASSRWASGTGASGNTIYF. The whole variable domain, filled in from reference TRBV5-1 and TRBJ1-3, reads KAGVTQTPRYLIKTRGQQVTLSCSPISGHRSVSWYQQTPGQGLQFLFEYFSETQRNKGNFPGRFSGRQFSNSRSEMNVSTLELGDSALYLCASSRWASGTGASGNTIYFGEGSWLTVV.

This chain joins TRBV20-1 and TRBJ1-2; no clear D. Germline CDR1 is DFQATT and CDR2 is SNEGSKA (reference sequence). The CDR3 runs 9 residues. V shed 7 bases and J shed 7 bases, with 7 bases lying between them. DNA of the CDR3: TGCAGTGTGGCTCCTGGCTACACCTTC. Its protein product is CSVAPGYTF.

V and J are TRBV30 and TRBJ2-5; D not certain. V shed 2 bases and J shed 0 bases, with 7 bases lying between them. The CDR3 extends over 13 amino acids. CDR1 is GTSNPN, CDR2 SVGIG, per germline (reference sequence). CDR3: CAWSPGYQETQYF. The DNA of the CDR3 is TGTGCCTGGAGTCCAGGATACCAAGAGACCCAGTACTTC.

This clone was seen a few times. CDR3 sequence: CASSRLQGAGTGELFF. CDR3 sequence (DNA): TGCGCCAGCAGCCGCTTACAGGGAGCGGGGACCGGGGAGCTGTTTTTT. The chain has TRBV4-1 and TRBJ2-2, with D possibly being TRBD2 (7 bases). The CDR3 covers 16 residues. Trimming cost V 4 bases and J 5 bases, with 17 bases left between them. Germline values: CDR1 MGHRA, CDR2 YSYEKL.

The V and J genes are TRBV18 and TRBJ1-1, with D possibly matching TRBD1 (5 bases). The CDR3 is 15 residues long. V was shortened by 1 base and J by 3 bases, with 12 bases between the two germline ends. CDR1 is KGHSH and CDR2 is LQKENI in the germline V gene. CDR3 in amino acids: CASSPRIGGDTEAFF. The CDR3 nucleotides read TGTGCCAGCTCACCACGAATTGGAGGGGACACTGAAGCTTTCTTT.

V gene TRBV28 combines with J gene TRBJ1-2; D is possibly TRBD1 (5 bases). This CDR3 has 14 amino acids. Trimming stripped 2 bases from V and 2 bases from J, with 9 bases between. Germline CDR1 reads MDHEN; CDR2 reads SYDVKM. The CDR3 nucleotides are TGTGCCAGCAGTTTAGTCGGGGGGAACTATGGCTACACCTTC. Translation: CASSLVGGNYGYTF.

The V call is TRBV7-2, the J call TRBJ2-7; 9 bases line up with TRBD2. Germline values: CDR1 SGHTA, CDR2 FQGNSA. The CDR3 is made up of 15 amino acids. After removal of 5 bases from V and 2 bases from J, the junction contained 7 bases not matched to a gene. DNA for the CDR3: TGTGCCAGCAGCAAACCCCCTAGCGGGACCTACGAGCAGTACTTC. Translated, it gives CASSKPPSGTYEQYF.

This clone showed up just a few times. The chain carries TRBV5-4 and TRBJ2-2, with 13 nucleotides matching TRBD2. Looked up from germline, CDR1 is SGHNT and CDR2 is YYREEE (reference sequence). With V trimmed by 0 bases and J by 4 bases, 3 bases remained unmatched. The CDR3 has 17 residues. CDR3 coding DNA: TGTGCCAGCAGCTTGGCCGGGACTAGCGGGACCACCGGGGAGCTGTTTTTT. Its translation: CASSLAGTSGTTGELFF.

This clone occurred a few times. The chain links TRBV10-3 to TRBJ2-2; TRBD2 matches at 9 bases. The length of the CDR3 is 14 residues. CDR1 is ENHRY, CDR2 SYGVKD, per germline. Losses at the gene ends were 6 bases for V and 1 base for J; bases not matched to a gene: 0. The CDR3 is CAIRTSGNTGELFF. The CDR3 bases are TGTGCCATCAGGACTAGCGGGAACACCGGGGAGCTGTTTTTT.

The chain carries TRBV4-1 and TRBJ2-7, with D perhaps matching TRBD1 (6 bases). The CDR3 contains 13 residues. Trimming removed 8 bases from V and 2 bases from J, with 13 bases in between. Per the germline V gene, CDR1 is MGHRA and CDR2 is YSYEKL. DNA for the CDR3: TGCGCCAGCGGACAGAGGGACGCCTACGAGCAGTACTTC. Its protein is CASGQRDAYEQYF.

The rearrangement joins TRBV6-6 to TRBJ1-1; D not resolved. The CDR3 is made up of 14 amino acids. V was pared by 0 bases and J by 1 base, with 6 bases between. The germline CDR1 and CDR2 sequences are MNHNY and SVGAGI (reference sequence). The CDR3 nucleotides read TGTGCCAGCAGTTACTCAGCGGCGAACACTGAAGCTTTCTTT. Its protein product is CASSYSAANTEAFF.

The rearrangement joins TRBV11-1 to TRBJ2-3, with D perhaps given as TRBD1 or TRBD2 (6 bases each). The CDR3 totals 15 residues. V was pared by 5 bases and J by 2 bases, with 14 bases between. Germline V gene lookup returns CDR1 SGHAT and CDR2 FQDESV (reference sequence). This CDR3 reads CASSRIGGPTDTQYF. The CDR3 DNA sequence: TGTGCCAGCAGCCGCATTGGGGGGCCCACAGATACGCAGTATTTT.

V is TRBV28 and J is TRBJ2-1; 12 positions agree with TRBD1. This CDR3 spans 21 amino acids. CDR1 MDHEN and CDR2 SYDVKM come from the germline V gene. Trimming took 6 bases from V and 7 from J; bases not matched to a gene: 25. The CDR3 loop reads CASSRHRDRGRLASGSNEQFF. The DNA for the CDR3 is TGTGCCAGCAGCCGCCACCGGGACAGGGGGCGCCTGGCTAGCGGGAGTAATGAGCAGTTCTTC.

The chain joins TRBV6-5 to TRBJ2-5; 10 nucleotides align to TRBD2. V shed 6 bases and J 2 bases; nucleotides not matched to a gene: 6. CDR1 and CDR2 from the germline V gene are MNHEY and SVGAGI. The CDR3 is made up of 15 amino acids. In nucleotides, the CDR3 is TGTGCCAGCAGATCCCTGACTAGCGGGCAAGAGACCCAGTACTTC. Translating it yields CASRSLTSGQETQYF.

V and J are TRBV28 and TRBJ1-2, with D perhaps matching TRBD1 (5 bases). V was clipped by 6 bases and J by 2 bases, with 13 bases between them. In germline, CDR1 is MDHEN, CDR2 SYDVKM. This CDR3 is built from 14 residues. The CDR3 bases are TGTGCCAGCAGACCCGGGACGAAAAACTATGGCTACACCTTC. It is translated as CASRPGTKNYGYTF.

This clone was found a few times. In DNA form, the CDR3 reads TGTGCCAGCAGCTTAGCAGGGTACAACTATGGCTACACCTTC. It is translated as CASSLAGYNYGYTF. The rearrangement joins TRBV13 to TRBJ1-2, with D maybe TRBD1 (5 bases). Per the germline V gene, CDR1 is PRHDT and CDR2 is FYEKMQ (reference sequence). The ends were cut back, 1 base at V and 2 bases at J, with 8 bases in the middle. The CDR3 extends over 14 amino acids.

The CDR3 protein is CASSPDPGRSEQYF. CDR3 DNA: TGTGCCAGCAGTCCGGACCCAGGGAGGAGCGAGCAGTACTTC. The V gene is TRBV27, the J gene TRBJ2-7; D is possibly TRBD2 (6 bases). This CDR3 contains 14 residues. Germline V CDR1 and CDR2: MNHEY, SMNVEV (reference sequence). Trimming took 5 bases from V and 6 from J, leaving 17 bases between them.